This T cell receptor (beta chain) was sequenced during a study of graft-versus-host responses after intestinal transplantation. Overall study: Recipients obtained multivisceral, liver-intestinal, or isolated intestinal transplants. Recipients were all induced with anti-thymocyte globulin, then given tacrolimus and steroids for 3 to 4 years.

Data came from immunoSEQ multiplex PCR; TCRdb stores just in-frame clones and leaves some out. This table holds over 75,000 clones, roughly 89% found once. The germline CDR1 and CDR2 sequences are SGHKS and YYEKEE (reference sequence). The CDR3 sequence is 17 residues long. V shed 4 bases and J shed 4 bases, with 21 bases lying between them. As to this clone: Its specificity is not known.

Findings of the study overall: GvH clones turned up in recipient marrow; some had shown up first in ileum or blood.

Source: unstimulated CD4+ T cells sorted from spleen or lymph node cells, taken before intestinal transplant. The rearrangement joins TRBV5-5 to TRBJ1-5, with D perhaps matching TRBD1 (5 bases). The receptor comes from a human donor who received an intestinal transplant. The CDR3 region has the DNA TGTGCCAGCAGCCCCAATCTGGTTCAGGGCCTAAATCAGCCCCAGCATTTT. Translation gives CASSPNLVQGLNQPQHF.